This T cell receptor beta chain was retrieved from a study of shared clonotypes between healthy human individuals. V dropped 4 bases and J dropped 2; count of bases not matched to a gene: 4. Germline V gives CDR1 SGDLS, CDR2 YYNGEE. The CDR3 has 15 amino acids. Only in-frame clones appear in the TCRdb table, and some are missing; sequencing was by immunoSEQ multiplex PCR. The data contain about 980,000 clones, approximately 80% of them singletons. Those who donated were healthy HIV-negative adults, with no recent acute infections or vaccinations reported. Donors comprised only Caucasian adults living in Nashville, Tennessee.

The chain uses TRBV9 and TRBJ2-7; 12 nucleotides agree with TRBD2. This clonotype was obtained from a man between 18 and 29 years old in good health. The specimen was memory CD4+ T cells sorted from blood. The subset was: CD45RA-negative fraction. As DNA, the CDR3 is TGTGCCAGCAGCTTGACTAGCGGGAGACCCTACGAGCAGTACTTC. Its protein product is CASSLTSGRPYEQYF.